The clone carrying this T cell receptor beta chain was seen a handful of times. The target antigen is unknown. Profiled with immunoSEQ multiplex PCR; TCRdb holds only in-frame clones, not every one. The sample includes about 4,200 clones, roughly 50% of them seen just once. This sample is part of a study of Tregs in tolerant kidney transplant recipients. Across the study: Recipient PBMCs carried a CFSE label and met irradiated graft donor PBMCs for 6 days before FACS sorting.

The CDR3 extends over 14 amino acids. Germline CDR1 is SEHNR and CDR2 is FQNEAQ (reference sequence). V lost 5 bases and J 4 bases, leaving 14 bases between the germline ends. Study-wide results and caveats: Expanding Tregs on activated donor B cells appeared to best identify donor-specific TCRbeta clones.

This chain uses TRBV7-9 with TRBJ2-5; D may be TRBD2 (5 bases). The receptor comes from a human donor in good health. Sequencing was done on a sample of CD8+ T cells from blood cultured with allogeneic cells. The CDR3 sequence is CASSPRALRETQYF. CDR3 DNA sequence: TGTGCCAGCAGCCCGCGGGCCCTCAGAGAGACCCAGTACTTC.